The TCR beta chain under discussion was sequenced for a study of blood T cell repertoires in COVID-19. On the study more broadly: Samples came from the United States, Italy and Spain, spanning acute and convalescent COVID-19. Sample material is recorded as cDNA or gDNA derived from T cells, B-cell-depleted T cells, or PBMCs.

CDR3 length equals 14 residues. CDR1 MNHEY and CDR2 SVGAGI come from the germline V gene. Trimming removed 6 bases from V and 3 bases from J, with 14 bases in between. This clone appeared a single time. Study processing details: Using reference gene primer amplification, nucleated cell counts were estimated. The data were produced by immunoSEQ multiplex PCR, yet TCRdb's version contains in-frame clones alone and is incomplete. That table supplies the V and J calls and clone size; D and trimming were determined from the DNA. Among roughly 40,000 clones listed, about 78% were seen once. The sequencing sample was made of peripheral blood. The sequence was collected from a man aged 70-80 years with active or convalescent COVID-19. This chain links TRBV6-5 with TRBJ1-2; perhaps TRBD1 as D (5 bases). The CDR3 spells CASSTGGIDYGYTF. Here the CDR3 DNA reads TGTGCCAGCAGCACCGGGGGGATAGACTATGGCTACACCTTC.